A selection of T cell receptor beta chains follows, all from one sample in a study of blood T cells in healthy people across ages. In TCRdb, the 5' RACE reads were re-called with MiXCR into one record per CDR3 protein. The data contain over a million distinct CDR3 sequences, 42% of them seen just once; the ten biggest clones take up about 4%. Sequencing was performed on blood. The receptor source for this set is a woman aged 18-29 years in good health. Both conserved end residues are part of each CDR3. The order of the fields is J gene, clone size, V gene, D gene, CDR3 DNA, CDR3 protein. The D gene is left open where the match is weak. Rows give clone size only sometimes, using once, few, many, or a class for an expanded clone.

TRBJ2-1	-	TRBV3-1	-	TGTGCCAGCAGCCAAGGTGCAGGTGAGCAGTTCTTC	CASSQGAGEQFF
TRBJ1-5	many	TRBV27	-	TGTGCCAGCAGTTTCAGTAGCAATCAGCCCCAGCATTTT	CASSFSSNQPQHF
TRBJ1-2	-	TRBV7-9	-	TGTGCCAGCAGCTCCGGAGAGATCTATGGCTACACCTTC	CASSSGEIYGYTF
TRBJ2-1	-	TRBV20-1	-	TGCAGTGCTAGAGAGCCCCGGGGTAGCATCTATGAGCAGTTCTTC	CSAREPRGSIYEQFF
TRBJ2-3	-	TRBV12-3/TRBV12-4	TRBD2	TGTGCCAGCAGTTTAGCGAGTACTAGCGGCAACACAGATACGCAGTATTTT	CASSLASTSGNTDTQYF
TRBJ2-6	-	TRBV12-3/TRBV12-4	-	TGTGCCAGCAGTACCCGACGTGACTCTGGGGCCAACGTCCTGACTTTC	CASSTRRDSGANVLTF
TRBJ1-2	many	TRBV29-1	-	TGCAGCGTTAGGGCCCAATGGGGTTATGGCTACACCTTC	CSVRAQWGYGYTF
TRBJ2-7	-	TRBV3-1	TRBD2	TGTGCCAGCAGCCAAGCGCGGGTAGCGGGGCTCGACGAGCAGTACTTC	CASSQARVAGLDEQYF
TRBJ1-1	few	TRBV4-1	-	TGCGCCAGCAGCCAACCTCAGATGAACACTGAAGCTTTCTTT	CASSQPQMNTEAFF
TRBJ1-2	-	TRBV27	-	TGTGCCAGCAGTTTACGGGGGATCGACTATGGCTACACCTTC	CASSLRGIDYGYTF
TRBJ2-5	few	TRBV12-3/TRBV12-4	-	TGTGCCAGCAGTTTGGGGGGCAAACAGTACTTC	CASSLGGKQYF
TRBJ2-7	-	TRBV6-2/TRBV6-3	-	TGTGCCAGCAGTTACTCGAACTGGAACTACGAGCAGTACTTC	CASSYSNWNYEQYF
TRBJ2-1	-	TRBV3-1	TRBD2	TGTGCCAGCAGCCGATTCGGAGCGGGGGTCCTCCCCGTCAATGAGCAGTTCTTC	CASSRFGAGVLPVNEQFF
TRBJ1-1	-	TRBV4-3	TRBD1	TGCGCCAGCAGCCTGACAGGGAATGATGGCGGAGCTTTCTTT	CASSLTGNDGGAFF
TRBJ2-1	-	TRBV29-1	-	TGCAGCGTTGACGGGCAGCACTCCCACCTTGAGTACAATGAGCAGTTCTTC	CSVDGQHSHLEYNEQFF
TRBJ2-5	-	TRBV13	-	TGTGCCAGCAGCTTACAACCAGCGAAGAAGTACTTC	CASSLQPAKKYF
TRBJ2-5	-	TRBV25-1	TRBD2	TGTGCCAGCAGTGACCGGGCGGGAGTGACGCAAGAGACCCAGTACTTC	CASSDRAGVTQETQYF
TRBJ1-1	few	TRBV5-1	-	TGCGCCAGCAGCTTGAGGGGGGGAGGGACATCGTACACTGAAGCTTTCTTT	CASSLRGGGTSYTEAFF
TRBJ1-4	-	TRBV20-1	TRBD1	TGCAGTGCTAGAAGGACAGGGGGGAATGAAAAACTGTTTTTT	CSARRTGGNEKLFF
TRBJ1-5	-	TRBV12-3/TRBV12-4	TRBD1	TGTGCCAGCAGGGCAGGGGGCCAGCCCCAGCATTTT	CASRAGGQPQHF
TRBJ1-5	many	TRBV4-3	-	TGCGCCAGCAGCCAAGACAGAAGCAATCAGCCCCAGCATTTT	CASSQDRSNQPQHF
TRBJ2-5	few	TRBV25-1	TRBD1	TGTGCCAGCAGTGCCCCCCCGGGGACAGGGAGAGAGACCCAGTACTTC	CASSAPPGTGRETQYF
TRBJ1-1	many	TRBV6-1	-	TGTGCCAGCAGTGAAGCAATGAACACTGAAGCTTTCTTT	CASSEAMNTEAFF
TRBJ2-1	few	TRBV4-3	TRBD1	TGCGCCAGCAGCCAGCAGATTCAGGGGGCTGAGCAGTTCTTC	CASSQQIQGAEQFF
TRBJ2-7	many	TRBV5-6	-	TGTGCCAGCAGCTCTACCATACACTACGAGCAGTACTTC	CASSSTIHYEQYF
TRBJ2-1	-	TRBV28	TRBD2	TGTGCCAGCAGCTATCTCTTTAGGACTAGCGGACGCAATGAGCAGTTCTTC	CASSYLFRTSGRNEQFF
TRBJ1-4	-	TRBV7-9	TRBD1	TGTGCCAGCACCCGGGGACAGGATAATGAAAAACTGTTTTTT	CASTRGQDNEKLFF
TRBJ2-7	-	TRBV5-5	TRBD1	TGTGCCAGCAGCTTACAGGGGACAGGGAGGGACGAGCAGTACTTC	CASSLQGTGRDEQYF
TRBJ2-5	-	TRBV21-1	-	TGTGCCAGCAGCAAAGTTCGGCAGGGAAGATTAGAGACCCAGTACTTC	CASSKVRQGRLETQYF
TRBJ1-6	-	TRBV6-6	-	TGTGCCAGCAGTTGGGGACAAACGAGCTCCTATAATTCACCCCCCCACTTT	CASSWGQTSSYNSPPHF
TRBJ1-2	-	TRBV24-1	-	TGTGCCACCAGTGACTACAGGGACGGCTACACCTTC	CATSDYRDGYTF
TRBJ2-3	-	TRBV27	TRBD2	TGTGCCAGCAGTTTGGGGGGCGGTAGACTAGCGGCTAGCATAGATACGCAGTATTTT	CASSLGGGRLAASIDTQYF
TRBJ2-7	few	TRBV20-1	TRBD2	TGCAGTGCAAATAGCGGGGCCTACTCCTACGAGCAGTACTTC	CSANSGAYSYEQYF
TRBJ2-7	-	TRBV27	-	TGTGCCAGTCGTTCCATAAACTACGAGCAGTACTTC	CASRSINYEQYF
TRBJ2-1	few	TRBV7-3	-	TGTGCCAGCAGCCAGACGGGAGCCTCCTACAATGAGCAGTTCTTC	CASSQTGASYNEQFF
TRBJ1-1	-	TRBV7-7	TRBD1	TGTGCTAGCAGCTTAAGTTCGAACAGGGGGCTCAGGTTGAACACTGAAGCTTTCTTT	CASSLSSNRGLRLNTEAFF
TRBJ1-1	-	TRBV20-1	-	TGCAGTGCTAGATGGCAGGGTTCTGAAGCTTTCTTT	CSARWQGSEAFF
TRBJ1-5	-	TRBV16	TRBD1	TGTGCCAGCAGCCGGACAGGGTCGGGAATTCAGCCCCAGCATTTT	CASSRTGSGIQPQHF
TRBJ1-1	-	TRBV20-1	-	TGCAGTGCTAGAGATTTCAGGGCTGAAGCTTTCTTT	CSARDFRAEAFF
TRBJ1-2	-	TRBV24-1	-	TGTGCCACCAGTGATTCCCAAGAGGGCTACACCTTC	CATSDSQEGYTF
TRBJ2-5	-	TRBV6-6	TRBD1	TGTGCCAGCAGTGGGACAGGGGGCACAGAGACCCAGTACTTC	CASSGTGGTETQYF
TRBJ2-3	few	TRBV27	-	TGTGCCAGCAGTTTATGGGGGGGGCTAGCGGATTCACGGGATACGCAGTATTTT	CASSLWGGLADSRDTQYF
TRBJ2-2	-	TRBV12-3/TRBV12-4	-	TGTGCCAGCAGTTTAGGTGCTAGCAGGAACACCGGGGAGCTGTTTTTT	CASSLGASRNTGELFF
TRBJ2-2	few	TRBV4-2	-	TGTGCCAGCAGCCGGTCCCGGCCGGGGAATTTACTGGACACCGGGGAGCTGTTTTTT	CASSRSRPGNLLDTGELFF
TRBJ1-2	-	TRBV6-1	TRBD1	TGTGCCAGCAGTGTCAACAGGGGCGACTATGGCTACACCTTC	CASSVNRGDYGYTF
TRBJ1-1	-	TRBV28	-	TGTGCCAGCAGAAAGGGGACAATAAACACTGAAGCTTTCTTT	CASRKGTINTEAFF
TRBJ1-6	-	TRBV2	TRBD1	TGTGCCAGCAGAGGGACAGGGGGCTATCTGAATTCACCCCTCCACTTT	CASRGTGGYLNSPLHF
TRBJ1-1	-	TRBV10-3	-	TGTGCCATCAGTGAGTCGCAGGTCATGAACCCTGAAGCTTTCTTT	CAISESQVMNPEAFF